Reported below is one TCR beta chain. Its target is not known. They ran version v3.0 of the immunoSEQ assay at survey level. Per-sample targets for sequencing were roughly 40,000-55,000 T-cell genomes. Data came from immunoSEQ multiplex PCR; TCRdb stores just in-frame clones and leaves some out. The sample includes 20,000 or so clones, less than 85% of them seen just once. V was clipped by 3 bases and J by 15 bases, with 18 bases between them. This CDR3 region has 14 residues. Germline CDR1 is SNHLY and CDR2 is FYNNEI. This sample was taken from a study of long-term antiretroviral therapy in people with HIV. Study-wide points: Narrower CDR3 length ranges marked HIV repertoires relative to controls.

This receptor was obtained from a woman in her forties or fifties with HIV. The sequencing here drew on unsorted PBMCs, taken 0.5 years before starting antiretroviral therapy. This chain links TRBV2 with TRBJ1-6; D remains ambiguous. This CDR3 reads CASSESRSAGFLHF. The CDR3 nucleotides are TGTGCCAGCAGTGAGAGCAGATCGGCTGGGTTCCTCCACTTT.